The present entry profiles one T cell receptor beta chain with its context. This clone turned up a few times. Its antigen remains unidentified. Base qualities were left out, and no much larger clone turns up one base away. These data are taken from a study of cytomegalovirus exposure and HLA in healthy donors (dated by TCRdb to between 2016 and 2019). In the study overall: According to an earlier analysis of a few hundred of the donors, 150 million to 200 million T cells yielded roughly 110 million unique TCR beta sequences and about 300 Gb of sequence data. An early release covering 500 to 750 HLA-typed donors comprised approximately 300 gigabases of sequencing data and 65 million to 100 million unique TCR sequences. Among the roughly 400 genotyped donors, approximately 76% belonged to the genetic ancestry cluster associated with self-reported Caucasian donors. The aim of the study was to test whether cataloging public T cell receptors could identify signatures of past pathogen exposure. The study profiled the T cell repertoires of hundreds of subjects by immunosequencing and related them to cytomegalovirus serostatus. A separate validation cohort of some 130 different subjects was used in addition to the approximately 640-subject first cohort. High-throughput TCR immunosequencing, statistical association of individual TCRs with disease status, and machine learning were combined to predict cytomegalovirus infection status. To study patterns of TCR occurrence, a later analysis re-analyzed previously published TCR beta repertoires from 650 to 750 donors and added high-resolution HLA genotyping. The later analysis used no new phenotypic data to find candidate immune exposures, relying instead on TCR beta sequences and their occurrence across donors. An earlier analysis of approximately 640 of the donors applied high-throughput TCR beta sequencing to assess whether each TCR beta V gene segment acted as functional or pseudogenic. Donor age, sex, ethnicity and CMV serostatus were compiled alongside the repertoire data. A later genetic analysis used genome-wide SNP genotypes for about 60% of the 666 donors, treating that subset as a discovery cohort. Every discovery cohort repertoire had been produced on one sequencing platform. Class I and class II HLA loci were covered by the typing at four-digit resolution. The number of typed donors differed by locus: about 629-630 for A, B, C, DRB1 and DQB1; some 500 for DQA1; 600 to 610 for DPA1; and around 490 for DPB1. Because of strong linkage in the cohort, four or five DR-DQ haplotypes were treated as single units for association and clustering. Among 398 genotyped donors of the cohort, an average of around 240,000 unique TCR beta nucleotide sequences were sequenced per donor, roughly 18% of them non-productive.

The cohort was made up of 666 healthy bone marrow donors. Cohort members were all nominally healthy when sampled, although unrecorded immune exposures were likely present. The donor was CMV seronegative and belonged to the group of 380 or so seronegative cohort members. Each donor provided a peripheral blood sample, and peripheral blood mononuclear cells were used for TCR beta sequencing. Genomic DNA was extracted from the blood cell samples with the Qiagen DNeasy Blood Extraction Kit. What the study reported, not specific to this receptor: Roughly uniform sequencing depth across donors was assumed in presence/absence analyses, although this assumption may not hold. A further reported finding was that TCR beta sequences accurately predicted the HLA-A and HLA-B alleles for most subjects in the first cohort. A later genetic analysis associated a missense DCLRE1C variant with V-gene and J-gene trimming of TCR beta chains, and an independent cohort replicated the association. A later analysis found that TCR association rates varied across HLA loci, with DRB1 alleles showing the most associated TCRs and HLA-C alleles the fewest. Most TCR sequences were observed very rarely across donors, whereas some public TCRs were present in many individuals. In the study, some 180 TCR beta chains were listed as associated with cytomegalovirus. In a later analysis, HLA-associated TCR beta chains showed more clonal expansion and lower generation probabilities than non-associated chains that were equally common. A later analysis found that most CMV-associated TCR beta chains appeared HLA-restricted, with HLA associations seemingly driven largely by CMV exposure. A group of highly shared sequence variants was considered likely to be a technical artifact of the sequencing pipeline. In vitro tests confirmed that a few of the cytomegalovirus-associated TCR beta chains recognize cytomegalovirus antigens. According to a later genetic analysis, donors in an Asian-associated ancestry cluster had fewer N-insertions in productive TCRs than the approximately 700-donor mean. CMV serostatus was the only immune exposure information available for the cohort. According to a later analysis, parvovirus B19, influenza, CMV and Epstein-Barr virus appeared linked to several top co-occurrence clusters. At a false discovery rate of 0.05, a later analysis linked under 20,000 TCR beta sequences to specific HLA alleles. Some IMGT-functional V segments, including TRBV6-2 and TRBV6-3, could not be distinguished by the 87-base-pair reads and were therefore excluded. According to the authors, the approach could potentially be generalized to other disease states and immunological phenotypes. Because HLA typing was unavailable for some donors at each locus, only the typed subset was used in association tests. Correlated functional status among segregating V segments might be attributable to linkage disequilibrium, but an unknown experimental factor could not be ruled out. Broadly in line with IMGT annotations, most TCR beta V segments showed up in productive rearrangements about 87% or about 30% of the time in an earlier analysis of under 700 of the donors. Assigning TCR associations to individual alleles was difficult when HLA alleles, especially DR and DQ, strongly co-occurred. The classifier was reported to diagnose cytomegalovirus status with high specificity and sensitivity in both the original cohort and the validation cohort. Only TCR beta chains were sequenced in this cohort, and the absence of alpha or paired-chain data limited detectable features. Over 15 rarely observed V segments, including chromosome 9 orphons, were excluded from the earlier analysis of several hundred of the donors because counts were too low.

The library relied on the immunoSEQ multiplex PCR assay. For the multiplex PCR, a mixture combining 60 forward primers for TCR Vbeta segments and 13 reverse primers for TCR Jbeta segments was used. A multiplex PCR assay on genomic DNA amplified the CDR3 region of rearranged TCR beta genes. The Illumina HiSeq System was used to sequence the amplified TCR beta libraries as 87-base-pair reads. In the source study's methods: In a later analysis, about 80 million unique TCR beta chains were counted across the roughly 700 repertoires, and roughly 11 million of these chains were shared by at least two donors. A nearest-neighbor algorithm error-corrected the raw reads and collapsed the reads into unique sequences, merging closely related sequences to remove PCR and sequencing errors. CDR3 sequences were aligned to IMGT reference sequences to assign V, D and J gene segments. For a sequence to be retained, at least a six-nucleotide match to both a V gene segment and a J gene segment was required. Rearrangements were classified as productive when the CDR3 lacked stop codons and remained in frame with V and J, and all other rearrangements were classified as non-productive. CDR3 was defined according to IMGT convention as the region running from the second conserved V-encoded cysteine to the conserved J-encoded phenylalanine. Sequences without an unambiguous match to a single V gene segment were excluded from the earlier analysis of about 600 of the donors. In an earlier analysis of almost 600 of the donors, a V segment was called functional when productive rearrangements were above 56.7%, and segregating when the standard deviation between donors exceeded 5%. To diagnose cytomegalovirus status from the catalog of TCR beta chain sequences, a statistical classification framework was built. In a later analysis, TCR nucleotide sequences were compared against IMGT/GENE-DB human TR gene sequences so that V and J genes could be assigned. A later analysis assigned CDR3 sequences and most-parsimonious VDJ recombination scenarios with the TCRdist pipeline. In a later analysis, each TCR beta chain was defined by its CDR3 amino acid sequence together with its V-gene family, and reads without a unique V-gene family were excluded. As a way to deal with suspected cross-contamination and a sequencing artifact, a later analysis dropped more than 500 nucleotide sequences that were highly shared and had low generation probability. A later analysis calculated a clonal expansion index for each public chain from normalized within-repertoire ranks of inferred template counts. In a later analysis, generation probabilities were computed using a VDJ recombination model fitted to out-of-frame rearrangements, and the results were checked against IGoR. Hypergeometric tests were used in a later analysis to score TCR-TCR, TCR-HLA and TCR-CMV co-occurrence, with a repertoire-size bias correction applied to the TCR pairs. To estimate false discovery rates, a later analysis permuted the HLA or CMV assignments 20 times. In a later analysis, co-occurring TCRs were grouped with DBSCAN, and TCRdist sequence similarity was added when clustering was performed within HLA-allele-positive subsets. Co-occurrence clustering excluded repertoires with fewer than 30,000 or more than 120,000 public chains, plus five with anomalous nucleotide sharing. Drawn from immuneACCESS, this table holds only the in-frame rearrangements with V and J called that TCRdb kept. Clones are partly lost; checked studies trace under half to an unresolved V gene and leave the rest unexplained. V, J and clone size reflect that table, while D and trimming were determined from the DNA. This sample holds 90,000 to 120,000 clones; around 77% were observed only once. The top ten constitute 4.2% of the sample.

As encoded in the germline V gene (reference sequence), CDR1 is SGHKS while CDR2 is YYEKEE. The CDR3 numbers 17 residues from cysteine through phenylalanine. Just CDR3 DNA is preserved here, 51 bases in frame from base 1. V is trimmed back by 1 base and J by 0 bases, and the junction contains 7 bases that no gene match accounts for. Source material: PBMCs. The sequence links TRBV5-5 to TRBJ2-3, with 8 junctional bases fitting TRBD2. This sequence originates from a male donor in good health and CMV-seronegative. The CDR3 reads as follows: CASSLRQRERSTDTQYF. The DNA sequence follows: TGTGCCAGCAGCTTGAGGCAGCGGGAGAGGAGCACAGATACGCAGTATTTT.